This is a list of T cell receptor beta chains from one sample in a study of blood T cells in healthy people across ages. Using its own MiXCR run on the 5' RACE reads, TCRdb lists one record per CDR3 protein. The profile shows 800,000 or so distinct CDR3 sequences, 20% to 30% of them singletons. These data were also reused for a study on T cells of mothers and their children.

Sequencing input: blood. The receptors come from a boy younger than 18 in good health. Each CDR3 is given with its conserved first and last residue. The order of the fields is CDR3 protein, CDR3 DNA, D gene, J gene, clone size, V gene. The D gene is left open where the match is weak. Only part of the rows carry a size: once, few, many, or a class if the clone is expanded.

CDR3 protein: CASNLRGPNTEAFF
CDR3 DNA: TGTGCCAGCAACCTCCGTGGGCCGAACACTGAAGCTTTCTTT
D gene: NA
J gene: TRBJ1-1
clone size: NA
V gene: TRBV2

CDR3 protein: CASSQAPGQGIFDGYTF
CDR3 DNA: TGTGCCAGCAGCCAAGCCCCGGGACAGGGGATCTTTGATGGCTACACCTTC
D gene: TRBD1
J gene: TRBJ1-2
clone size: NA
V gene: TRBV3-1

CDR3 protein: CATSNGVVAGTDTPSYTF
CDR3 DNA: TGTGCCACCAGCAATGGGGTGGTAGCCGGGACAGACACCCCAAGCTACACCTTC
D gene: TRBD1
J gene: TRBJ1-2
clone size: NA
V gene: TRBV15

CDR3 protein: CASRTVAGGINEQFF
CDR3 DNA: TGTGCCAGCAGAACAGTAGCGGGGGGTATCAATGAGCAGTTCTTC
D gene: TRBD2
J gene: TRBJ2-1
clone size: NA
V gene: TRBV6-2/TRBV6-3

CDR3 protein: CASSSSLIGGEQFF
CDR3 DNA: TGTGCTAGCAGCTCCTCTTTAATTGGAGGTGAGCAGTTCTTC
D gene: NA
J gene: TRBJ2-1
clone size: few
V gene: TRBV7-7

CDR3 protein: CASSYSLAGVYNEQFF
CDR3 DNA: TGTGCCAGCAGTTACTCCCTAGCGGGCGTATACAATGAGCAGTTCTTC
D gene: TRBD2
J gene: TRBJ2-1
clone size: few
V gene: TRBV6-5

CDR3 protein: CSVLTVLEQFF
CDR3 DNA: TGCAGCGTTTTGACAGTGCTTGAGCAGTTCTTC
D gene: NA
J gene: TRBJ2-1
clone size: NA
V gene: TRBV29-1

CDR3 protein: CASSLALGAINTEAFF
CDR3 DNA: TGCGCCAGCAGCTTGGCCTTGGGGGCCATTAACACTGAAGCTTTCTTT
D gene: NA
J gene: TRBJ1-1
clone size: once
V gene: TRBV5-1

CDR3 protein: CSARDGGRTDTQYF
CDR3 DNA: TGCAGTGCTAGAGATGGGGGACGCACAGATACGCAGTATTTT
D gene: NA
J gene: TRBJ2-3
clone size: NA
V gene: TRBV20-1

CDR3 protein: CASRSDRGGAYEQYF
CDR3 DNA: TGTGCCAGCAGGTCCGACAGGGGGGGAGCCTACGAGCAGTACTTC
D gene: TRBD1
J gene: TRBJ2-7
clone size: NA
V gene: TRBV2